The 26 T cell receptor beta chains below come from one sample, sequenced in a study of cytomegalovirus exposure and HLA in healthy donors. The PCR contained 60 Vbeta and 13 Jbeta primers. Profiling relied on immunoSEQ multiplex PCR, and the TCRdb table lists in-frame clones only, not all of them. Seen here are approximately 120,000 clones, about three quarters observed once, and the top ten hold roughly 13%. Sample: PBMCs. The source of these receptors is an older woman in good health and CMV-seropositive.

A single count supports this clone. The genes are TRBV2 and TRBJ2-3; 8 bases line up with TRBD2. V was clipped by 6 bases and J by 9 bases; unmatched bases: 8. Germline V lookup: CDR1 SNHLY, CDR2 FYNNEI. The CDR3 is 13 residues long. This CDR3 is CASRDSSGGTQYF. The CDR3 nucleotides read TGTGCCAGCAGAGACTCCTCGGGGGGGACGCAGTATTTT.

J is TRBJ1-4 and V is TRBV6-5; 11 bases match TRBD1. The junction had 6 bases not matched to a gene; V was cut back by 4 bases and J by 8 bases. The CDR3 totals 15 residues. Germline V gives CDR1 MNHEY, CDR2 SVGAGI. This CDR3 reads CASSLGQGAYEKLFF. CDR3 bases: TGTGCCAGCAGTTTAGGACAGGGGGCTTACGAAAAACTGTTTTTT.

The V call is TRBV18, the J call TRBJ2-7, with 7 positions matching TRBD1. With 2 bases clipped from V and 1 base from J, the junction kept 5 bases outside the gene matches. Germline CDR1 reads KGHSH; CDR2 reads LQKENI. This CDR3 spans 15 amino acids. The CDR3 sequence: CASSPVGTASYEQYF. The CDR3 DNA reads TGTGCCAGCTCACCAGTCGGGACAGCTTCCTACGAGCAGTACTTC.

The chain has TRBV6-6 and TRBJ1-1; TRBD1 is a possible D gene (6 bases). Trimming pared 7 bases from V and 4 bases from J, leaving 13 bases between. Germline lookup yields CDR1 MNHNY and CDR2 SVGAGI (reference sequence). The CDR3 covers 13 residues. This chain's CDR3 is CASTDRRSTEAFF. The CDR3 DNA reads as TGTGCCAGCACAGACAGGAGGTCCACTGAAGCTTTCTTT.

The chain is built from TRBV18 and TRBJ1-1; weak D call: TRBD1 (5 bases). From germline, CDR1 is KGHSH and CDR2 LQKENI. This CDR3 contains 13 residues. Trimming cost V 2 bases and J 4 bases, with 8 bases left between them. In nucleotides, the CDR3 is TGTGCCAGCTCACCATATGGGGCCACTGAAGCTTTCTTT. It is translated as CASSPYGATEAFF.

In this sample, this clone turned up a few times. DNA for the CDR3: TGTGCCAGCAGTTATAACAAGAACACTGAAGCTTTCTTT. This codes for CASSYNKNTEAFF. The V call is TRBV6-5, the J call TRBJ1-1; D is uncertain. The CDR3 sequence is 13 residues long. In germline, CDR1 is MNHEY, CDR2 SVGAGI. V gave up 3 bases and J gave up 1 base, with 6 bases separating them.

V and J are TRBV10-3 and TRBJ1-4; maybe TRBD1 (5 bases). Germline values: CDR1 ENHRY, CDR2 SYGVKD. V lost 5 bases and J lost 5, with 9 bases in between. CDR3 length equals 13 residues. CDR3 amino acids: CAISPGGNEKLFF. In DNA, the CDR3 is TGTGCCATCAGTCCCGGGGGAAATGAAAAACTGTTTTTT.

This chain connects TRBV18 to TRBJ1-4; D remains unclear. Germline V gene lookup returns CDR1 KGHSH and CDR2 LQKENI. Trimming shortened V by 4 bases and J by 4 bases, and 7 bases separated the two germline ends. The length of the CDR3 is 13 residues. The CDR3 region is CASSQGVNEKLFF. For the CDR3, the DNA is TGTGCCAGCTCACAGGGAGTTAATGAAAAACTGTTTTTT.

The chain couples TRBV19 to TRBJ1-4, with 8 nucleotides matching TRBD1. V lost 7 bases and J lost 8; bases outside the gene matches: 9. Germline loops: CDR1 LNHDA, CDR2 SQIVND (reference sequence). CDR3 size: 14 residues. CDR3 sequence: CASNSRDRWEKLFF. The DNA of the CDR3 is TGTGCCAGTAACTCTCGGGACAGGTGGGAAAAACTGTTTTTT.

This chain uses TRBV7-6 with TRBJ1-5; D is ambiguous. The CDR3 contains 13 residues. Germline V lookup: CDR1 SGHVS, CDR2 FNYEAQ. Trimming stripped 6 bases from V and 2 bases from J, with 8 bases between. The CDR3 region has the DNA TGTGCCAGCAGTTATCAGGGCAATCAGCCCCAGCATTTT. It codes for CASSYQGNQPQHF.

The sample holds a few counts of this clone. The chain recombines TRBV4-3 with TRBJ2-5, with 7 nucleotides matching TRBD2. Trimming removed 4 bases from V and 5 bases from J; junction bases left unmatched: 13. This CDR3 region has 16 residues. CDR1 LGHNA and CDR2 YSLEER come from the germline V gene. The CDR3 loop is CASSLGMRELRETQYF. DNA for the CDR3: TGCGCCAGCAGCCTCGGGATGCGGGAGCTTAGGGAGACCCAGTACTTC.

The chain joins TRBV7-2 to TRBJ1-1; D is unresolved. Germline V gene lookup returns CDR1 SGHTA and CDR2 FQGNSA. V lost 2 bases to trimming and J lost 0 bases, with 4 bases between them. The CDR3 sequence is 13 residues long. DNA of the CDR3: TGTGCCAGCAGCTTATTAATGAACACTGAAGCTTTCTTT. Translation: CASSLLMNTEAFF. Full variable domain (outside the CDR3, taken from reference TRBV7-2 and TRBJ1-1): GAGVSQSPSNKVTEKGKDVELRCDPISGHTALYWYRQSLGQGLEFLIYFQGNSAPDKSGLPSDRFSAERTGGSVSTLTIQRTQQEDSAVYLCASSLLMNTEAFFGQGTRLTVV.

This chain uses TRBV5-1 with TRBJ2-1, with TRBD2 identical over 13 bases. The CDR3 is 15 residues long. Per the germline V gene, CDR1 is SGHRS and CDR2 is YFSETQ. V shed 3 bases, J shed 7 bases, and the junction held 4 bases outside the gene matches. CDR3 in DNA: TGCGCCAGCAGCTCCTGGACTAGCGGGAGTAATGAGCAGTTCTTC. Protein sequence: CASSSWTSGSNEQFF.

This clone was seen more than once but under ten times. The V and J genes are TRBV5-8 and TRBJ2-7; 7 bases align to TRBD1. V lost 6 bases, J lost 2 bases, and 5 bases stayed unmatched. The CDR3 runs 13 residues. Germline CDR1 is SGHTS and CDR2 is YDEGEE. For the CDR3, the DNA is TGTGCCAGCAACCTAGACAGGGCCTACGAGCAGTACTTC. As protein: CASNLDRAYEQYF.

The V call is TRBV7-3, the J call TRBJ2-3; maybe TRBD2 (5 bases). The CDR3 is made up of 16 amino acids. The germline gives CDR1 SGHTA, CDR2 FQGTGA. Trimming removed 5 bases from V and 2 bases from J, with 17 bases in between. This chain's CDR3 is CASSNSRAAFTDTQYF. The CDR3 DNA is TGTGCCAGCAGCAATTCGAGGGCGGCATTCACAGATACGCAGTATTTT.

The chain couples TRBV19 to TRBJ1-4; 9 nucleotides line up with TRBD1. The V and J ends lost 6 bases and 5 bases, in that order; junction bases with no gene match: 7. The length of the CDR3 is 15 residues. Germline CDR1 LNHDA, CDR2 SQIVND (reference sequence). CDR3 residues: CASRDPGQGNEKLFF. CDR3 nucleotide sequence: TGTGCCAGTAGGGACCCGGGACAGGGAAATGAAAAACTGTTTTTT.

The CDR3 nucleotides are TGTGCCACCAGCAGGGGCCCCGGAAACACCATATATTTT. Amino acids: CATSRGPGNTIYF. V gene TRBV15 combines with J gene TRBJ1-3; D unresolved. The CDR3 loop spans 13 amino acids. Trimming took off 3 bases at V and 4 bases at J, with 7 bases between the two ends. Germline-derived CDR1 and CDR2 are LNHNV and YYDKDF (reference sequence).

J is TRBJ2-6 and V is TRBV7-2; 15 bases line up with TRBD2. The CDR3 spans 18 residues. CDR1 is SGHTA and CDR2 is FQGNSA in the germline V gene. The V gene end was trimmed by 4 bases and the J gene end by 2 bases; junction bases not matched to a gene: 3. CDR3 sequence reads: CASSYGLAGGTGANVLTF. The DNA for the CDR3 is TGTGCCAGCAGCTATGGACTAGCGGGAGGGACTGGGGCCAACGTCCTGACTTTC.

The genes are TRBV28 and TRBJ2-4; perhaps TRBD1 as D (5 bases). Germline CDR1 is MDHEN and CDR2 is SYDVKM. Deletions cut 4 bases from V and 0 bases from J, with 7 bases between. CDR3 size: 14 residues. The DNA for the CDR3 is TGTGCCAGCAGTTCAGGGATAGCCAAAAACATTCAGTACTTC. Its translation is CASSSGIAKNIQYF. Using reference TRBV28 and TRBJ2-4 for the parts outside the CDR3, the full variable domain is DVKVTQSSRYLVKRTGEKVFLECVQDMDHENMFWYRQDPGLGLRLIYFSYDVKMKEKGDIPEGYSVSREKKERFSLILESASTNQTSMYLCASSSGIAKNIQYFGAGTRLSVL.

The gene calls are TRBV30 and TRBJ2-7; 9 nucleotides align to TRBD1. This CDR3 has 14 amino acids. The germline V gene has CDR1 GTSNPN and CDR2 SVGIG (reference sequence). V lost 5 bases, J lost 3 bases, and 8 bases stayed unmatched. The CDR3 bases are TGTGCCTGGGATTTGGGGACAGGGTACTACGAGCAGTACTTC. Translation gives CAWDLGTGYYEQYF.

The chain carries TRBV14 and TRBJ2-2; D possibly corresponds to TRBD2 (5 bases). The V gene's germline CDR1 is SGHDN and CDR2 FVKESK. The V end lost 4 bases, the J end lost 2 bases, and 11 bases lay between the germline ends. This CDR3 contains 15 residues. The CDR3 coding sequence is TGTGCCAGCAGCCCAAGGACTGCAAACACCGGGGAGCTGTTTTTT. It is translated as CASSPRTANTGELFF.

Turning to this clone: Distinct nucleotide sequences in the sample also encode this CDR3. The V and J genes are TRBV30 and TRBJ1-2; D is unresolved. The CDR3 consists of 14 residues. In germline, CDR1 is GTSNPN, CDR2 SVGIG (reference sequence). V was cut by 0 bases and J by 2 bases, with 10 bases left in between. The DNA of the CDR3 is TGTGCCTGGAGTGTACCGGGAGAGAACTATGGCTACACCTTC. It yields the protein CAWSVPGENYGYTF.

The chain combines TRBV7-9 with TRBJ2-7; 10 positions match TRBD1. The V segment lost 4 bases and the J segment 4 bases; nucleotides outside the gene matches: 10. The CDR3 is 16 amino acids. Germline-derived CDR1 and CDR2 are SEHNR and FQNEAQ (reference sequence). The CDR3 nucleotides read TGTGCCAGCAGCTCGCCAGGGACAGGGGTTCGTTACGAGCAGTACTTC. Amino acids: CASSSPGTGVRYEQYF. Supplemented by reference TRBV7-9 and TRBJ2-7, the full variable domain reads DTGVSQNPRHKITKRGQNVTFRCDPISEHNRLYWYRQTLGQGPEFLTYFQNEAQLEKSRLLSDRFSAERPKGSFSTLEIQRTEQGDSAMYLCASSSPGTGVRYEQYFGPGTRLTVT.

The chain joins TRBV6-1 to TRBJ1-4; TRBD1 might be the D (6 bases). The CDR3 is 13 amino acids. The V gene lost 9 bases and the J gene lost 2 bases, with 10 bases spanning the gap. The germline CDR1 and CDR2 sequences are MNHNS and SASEGT. This CDR3 is CASSRGTNEKLFF. In nucleotides, the CDR3 is TGTGCCAGTTCCAGGGGTACTAATGAAAAACTGTTTTTT.

This chain uses TRBV5-1 with TRBJ1-1; 9 positions match TRBD1. J lost 3 bases, V lost 0 bases, and 12 bases had no gene match. CDR1 and CDR2 from the germline V gene are SGHRS and YFSETQ. The CDR3 loop spans 18 amino acids. The CDR3 sequence: CASSLVPRGTGMHTEAFF. The DNA for the CDR3 is TGCGCCAGCAGCTTGGTACCCCGCGGGACAGGGATGCACACTGAAGCTTTCTTT.

The chain uses TRBV5-1 and TRBJ2-1, with TRBD2 matching 11 bases. The J segment lost 6 bases and the V segment lost 4 bases, leaving 6 bases of the junction unmatched. The CDR3 is made up of 15 amino acids. Germline V gene sequence: CDR1 SGHRS, CDR2 YFSETQ. The CDR3: CASSDTSGRVNEQFF. In DNA form, the CDR3 reads TGCGCCAGCAGCGACACTAGCGGGAGAGTCAATGAGCAGTTCTTC.